This T cell receptor beta chain was sequenced in a study of PD-1 blockade in classical Hodgkin lymphoma. In regard to this clone: The antigen is undetermined.

Here immunoSEQ multiplex PCR was the method, and the copy in TCRdb shows in-frame clones only, minus some. Seen here are 850 to 1,000 clones, about 78% observed once, and the top ten hold around half. Study-level points and caveats: Repertoire differences lack defined causes, possibly disease activity or prior therapy. Individuals initiating nivolumab under 1 year after ASCT were excluded.

This CDR3 spans 12 amino acids. The V gene lost 5 bases and the J gene lost 7 bases, with 9 bases spanning the gap. The V gene's germline CDR1 is SEHNR and CDR2 FQNEAQ (reference sequence). The time point: cycle 4 day 1 (C4D1), after about 6 weeks of nivolumab. All patients relapsed after autologous stem cell transplantation, and brentuximab vedotin exposure varied. Magnetic negative selection was used to purify CD8+ T cells from thawed PBMCs. The rearrangement joins TRBV7-9 to TRBJ2-1; a weak D match, TRBD2 (5 bases). The receptor comes from a human donor with classical Hodgkin lymphoma. The source material was CD8+ T cells from blood, sampled before the fourth cycle of nivolumab. The CDR3 spells CASSRELNEQFF. In DNA form, the CDR3 reads TGTGCCAGCAGCAGGGAGCTTAATGAGCAGTTCTTC.